Following are 31 T cell receptor beta chains from one sample sequenced in a study of blood T cell repertoires in COVID-19. Profiled with immunoSEQ multiplex PCR; TCRdb holds only in-frame clones, not every one. There are 40,000 to 55,000 clones in the sample; approximately 78% occur only once, and about 6.1% lies in the top ten. Material for sequencing was PBMCs or T cells enriched from blood (not recorded which). The receptors derive from a woman in her fifties or sixties with acute COVID-19.

The chain employs TRBV5-4 and TRBJ1-1; D not resolved. CDR1 is SGHNT and CDR2 is YYREEE in the germline V gene (reference sequence). CDR3 length equals 15 residues. Trimming took 4 bases from V and 0 from J, leaving 13 bases between them. CDR3: CASSPPANMNTEAFF. The CDR3 bases are TGTGCCAGCAGCCCCCCTGCAAACATGAACACTGAAGCTTTCTTT.

This chain joins TRBV5-5 and TRBJ2-5; TRBD2 agrees at 11 bases. The germline V gene encodes CDR1 SGHKS and CDR2 YYEKEE (reference sequence). There are 15 residues in the CDR3. J gave up 2 bases and V 4 bases, and 4 bases lay outside the gene matches. CDR3 amino acids: CASSLSGGEQETQYF. CDR3 DNA sequence: TGTGCCAGCAGCCTTAGCGGGGGGGAACAAGAGACCCAGTACTTC.

This chain connects TRBV24-1 to TRBJ1-1; 8 bases agree with TRBD1. CDR1 is KGHDR and CDR2 is SFDVKD in the germline V gene. The length of the CDR3 is 13 residues. V gave up 8 bases and J gave up 3 bases; unmatched junction bases: 4. The CDR3 sequence is CATKGTGHTEAFF. CDR3 sequence (DNA): TGTGCCACCAAAGGGACAGGCCACACTGAAGCTTTCTTT.

This rearrangement joins TRBV5-1 to TRBJ1-1; D gene ambiguous. This CDR3 has 13 amino acids. In germline, CDR1 is SGHRS, CDR2 YFSETQ. The ends were cut back, 2 bases at V and 4 bases at J, with 9 bases in the middle. The CDR3 loop is CASSFEGSTEAFF. CDR3 DNA: TGCGCCAGCAGCTTTGAAGGGAGCACTGAAGCTTTCTTT.

The gene calls are TRBV11-2 and TRBJ2-1; 15 bases are a match to TRBD2. J gave up 7 bases and V 5 bases, and 12 bases lay outside the gene matches. The CDR3 is made up of 18 amino acids. Germline lookup yields CDR1 SGHAT and CDR2 FQNNGV. CDR3 protein: CASSIGLAGGRERNEQFF. The CDR3 nucleotides read TGTGCCAGCAGCATTGGACTAGCGGGGGGGCGTGAGAGAAATGAGCAGTTCTTC.

This rearrangement joins TRBV11-1 to TRBJ2-5; TRBD1 matches 9 bases. Germline loops: CDR1 SGHAT, CDR2 FQDESV (reference sequence). There are 16 residues in the CDR3. V was pared by 4 bases and J by 3 bases, with 9 bases of the junction left unmatched. The CDR3 loop reads CASSSGTGWGKETQYF. For the CDR3, the DNA is TGTGCCAGCAGCTCCGGGACAGGGTGGGGAAAAGAGACCCAGTACTTC. Full variable domain (rest looked up from reference TRBV11-1 and TRBJ2-5): EAEVAQSPRYKITEKSQAVAFWCDPISGHATLYWYRQILGQGPELLVQFQDESVVDDSQLPKDRFSAERLKGVDSTLKIQPAELGDSAMYLCASSSGTGWGKETQYFGPGTRLLVL.

The count of this clone is one. The CDR3 loop reads CASSPFGRGDGYTF. The DNA of the CDR3 is TGTGCCAGTAGTCCCTTTGGCAGGGGAGATGGCTACACCTTC. The rearrangement uses TRBV19 and TRBJ1-2; D might be TRBD1 (6 bases). Trimming took 5 bases from V and 6 from J, leaving 16 bases between them. The V gene's germline CDR1 is LNHDA and CDR2 SQIVND (reference sequence). The CDR3 consists of 14 residues.

CDR3 nucleotide sequence: TGTGCCAGCAGCCCCTCGAGTGCCGGAAACACCATATATTTT. It is translated as CASSPSSAGNTIYF. V and J are TRBV3-1 (or the pseudogene TRBV3-2) and TRBJ1-3; no clear D gene. V lost 4 bases and J lost 4, with 11 bases in between. The germline CDR1 and CDR2 sequences are LGHDT and YNNKEL (reference sequence). The CDR3 consists of 14 residues.

The genes are TRBV14 and TRBJ2-3; 12 nucleotides match TRBD2. Per germline, CDR1 SGHDN and CDR2 FVKESK. The CDR3 extends over 17 amino acids. Trimming cost V 1 base and J 6 bases; bases outside gene matches: 8. The CDR3 bases are TGTGCCAGCAGCCAAGTATCTAGCGGGGGGGGCCAGGATACGCAGTATTTT. Its protein product is CASSQVSSGGGQDTQYF.

The chain joins TRBV4-2 to TRBJ2-3, with 8 bases that match TRBD2. The CDR3 length is 15 residues. Germline V gene lookup returns CDR1 LGHNA and CDR2 YNFKEQ. Unmatched junction bases numbered 7, after V lost 4 bases and J lost 4 bases. The CDR3 DNA sequence: TGTGCCAGCAGCCGGGATAGCGGGGCCTCAGATACGCAGTATTTT. The encoded protein is CASSRDSGASDTQYF.

The rearrangement links TRBV9 to TRBJ2-7, with D possibly TRBD1 on 6 matching bases. V was pared by 4 bases and J by 1 base, with 12 bases between. The V gene's germline CDR1 is SGDLS and CDR2 YYNGEE. This CDR3 is built from 14 residues. The CDR3 DNA is TGTGCCAGCAGCTTGGACAGTTTTTCCTACGAGCAGTACTTC. Protein sequence: CASSLDSFSYEQYF.

This chain joins TRBV2 and TRBJ2-7; D might be TRBD2 (7 bases). CDR1 SNHLY and CDR2 FYNNEI come from the germline V gene. The V gene lost 4 bases and the J gene lost 5 bases, with 12 bases spanning the gap. This CDR3 comprises 13 residues. DNA of the CDR3: TGTGCCAGCAGTGTGGCGGGGGCCCACGAGCAGTACTTC. Its protein is CASSVAGAHEQYF.

The V gene is TRBV14, the J gene TRBJ2-7; D gene unclear. CDR1 is SGHDN, CDR2 FVKESK, per germline. V was trimmed by 4 bases and J by 5 bases, leaving 12 bases between them. The CDR3 covers 13 residues. CDR3 nucleotide sequence: TGTGCCAGCAGCCGAGACCTACTGGACGAGCAGTACTTC. Translation gives CASSRDLLDEQYF.

CDR3 sequence reads: CASGRGREKLFF. The CDR3 nucleotides read TGTGCCAGCGGTAGGGGTAGGGAAAAACTGTTTTTT. This chain connects TRBV6-5 to TRBJ1-4; D is perhaps TRBD1 (5 bases). V lost 8 bases to trimming and J lost 8 bases, with 12 bases between them. This CDR3 has 12 amino acids. Germline-derived CDR1 and CDR2 are MNHEY and SVGAGI.

This clone was seen a few times. The genes are TRBV20-1 and TRBJ2-3, with 8 bases identical to TRBD2. V lost 3 bases, J lost 0 bases, and 5 bases stayed unmatched. Germline loops: CDR1 DFQATT, CDR2 SNEGSKA (reference sequence). This CDR3 spans 15 amino acids. CDR3 bases: TGCAGTGCTAGTACTTCGGGGGGGAGCACAGATACGCAGTATTTT. Amino acids: CSASTSGGSTDTQYF.

The chain combines TRBV6-5 with TRBJ2-2; perhaps TRBD2 as D (6 bases). Trimming pared 6 bases from V and 3 bases from J, leaving 11 bases between. CDR3 size: 14 residues. Germline CDR1 MNHEY, CDR2 SVGAGI. Written as DNA, the CDR3 is TGTGCCAGCAGGTCGGGACTCTACACCGGGGAGCTGTTTTTT. Amino acids: CASRSGLYTGELFF.

The chain couples TRBV30 to TRBJ1-1; 12 nucleotides line up with TRBD1. The CDR3 runs to 17 residues. With 4 bases clipped from V and 5 bases from J, the junction kept 14 bases outside the gene matches. Germline CDR1 is GTSNPN and CDR2 is SVGIG (reference sequence). The CDR3 here is CAWMLGKGQGARTEAFF. The CDR3 DNA reads TGTGCCTGGATGCTTGGTAAGGGACAGGGGGCGCGGACTGAAGCTTTCTTT. The full variable domain, with the rest looked up from reference TRBV30 and TRBJ1-1, is SQTIHQWPATLVQPVGSPLSLECTVEGTSNPNLYWYRQAAGRGLQLLFYSVGIGQISSEVPQNLSASRPQDRQFILSSKKLLLSDSGFYLCAWMLGKGQGARTEAFFGQGTRLTVV.

The V and J genes are TRBV4-2 and TRBJ1-2; D gene uncertain. Looked up from germline, CDR1 is LGHNA and CDR2 is YNFKEQ. The V and J ends lost 1 base and 5 bases respectively, with 8 bases between them. The CDR3 is made up of 13 amino acids. CDR3 amino acids: CASSQGHRYGYTF. In nucleotides, the CDR3 is TGTGCCAGCAGCCAAGGACACCGGTATGGCTACACCTTC.

The chain joins TRBV3-1 (or the pseudogene TRBV3-2) to TRBJ2-1; 8 positions match TRBD2. The CDR3 extends over 15 amino acids. V gave up 7 bases and J gave up 3 bases; unmatched junction bases: 8. Per the germline V gene, CDR1 is LGHDT and CDR2 is YNNKEL (reference sequence). The CDR3 loop reads CASTGGRGVYNEQFF. The DNA for the CDR3 is TGTGCCAGCACGGGTGGGCGGGGGGTCTACAATGAGCAGTTCTTC.

V and J are TRBV11-2 and TRBJ1-1; a weak D match, TRBD1 (5 bases). The CDR3 consists of 13 residues. The germline CDR1 and CDR2 sequences are SGHAT and FQNNGV. Trimming shortened V by 6 bases and J by 0 bases, and 8 bases separated the two germline ends. The CDR3 region has the DNA TGTGCCAGCAGGCGGGGGGTGAACACTGAAGCTTTCTTT. This gives the protein CASRRGVNTEAFF.

The gene calls are TRBV9 and TRBJ2-1; TRBD2 matches 10 bases. V lost 3 bases and J lost 2; bases outside the gene matches: 2. The CDR3 is made up of 15 amino acids. CDR1 and CDR2 (germline): SGDLS, YYNGEE. This chain's CDR3 is CASSASGGAYNEQFF. The DNA for the CDR3 is TGTGCCAGCAGCGCGAGCGGGGGGGCCTACAATGAGCAGTTCTTC.

The V and J genes are TRBV5-4 and TRBJ1-2; tentative D call: TRBD1 (5 bases). This CDR3 has 12 amino acids. Germline-derived CDR1 and CDR2 are SGHNT and YYREEE (reference sequence). Trimming left V 4 bases short and J 5 bases short, with 9 bases between. The CDR3 nucleotides read TGTGCCAGCAGCGGATCAGGGTATGGCTACACCTTC. Translated, it gives CASSGSGYGYTF.

This clone was detected a few times. The V gene is TRBV18, the J gene TRBJ2-3, with D perhaps matching TRBD1 (6 bases). V was pared by 0 bases and J by 2 bases, with 24 bases between. The length of the CDR3 is 20 residues. Germline CDR1 reads KGHSH; CDR2 reads LQKENI. The CDR3 region has the DNA TGTGCCAGCTCACCACCTTCAAGCGTAGGGTGGGGGCCTAACACAGATACGCAGTATTTT. It specifies CASSPPSSVGWGPNTDTQYF. The full variable domain, rest sourced from reference TRBV18 and TRBJ2-3, is NAGVMQNPRHLVRRRGQEARLRCSPMKGHSHVYWYRQLPEEGLKFMVYLQKENIIDESGMPKERFSAEFPKEGPSILRIQQVVRGDSAAYFCASSPPSSVGWGPNTDTQYFGPGTRLTVL.

Concerning this clone itself: The sample contains more than one DNA sequence encoding this CDR3. V is TRBV2 and J is TRBJ2-5; 10 bases agree with TRBD2. Germline lookup yields CDR1 SNHLY and CDR2 FYNNEI. The V segment lost 5 bases and the J segment 2 bases; nucleotides outside the gene matches: 2. The CDR3 totals 14 residues. CDR3 loop: CASSRTSGQETQYF. The CDR3 DNA is TGTGCCAGCAGTCGGACTAGCGGTCAAGAGACCCAGTACTTC.

In this sample, this clone turned up once. V gene TRBV6-2 or TRBV6-3 combines with J gene TRBJ2-3; 10 bases are a match to TRBD2. V lost 6 bases, J lost 8 bases, and 8 bases stayed unmatched. CDR3 length equals 14 residues. Looked up from germline, CDR1 is MNHEY and CDR2 is SVGEGT. In DNA, the CDR3 is TGTGCCAGCAGCTCAAGGACTAGCGGAAGTACGCAGTATTTT. Amino acids: CASSSRTSGSTQYF.

The rearrangement links TRBV28 to TRBJ1-5; no reliable D call. The CDR3 has 14 amino acids. The germline V gene encodes CDR1 MDHEN and CDR2 SYDVKM. V shed 5 bases and J shed 7 bases, with 15 bases lying between them. The CDR3 region is CASSPTPGSQPQHF. CDR3 in DNA: TGTGCCAGCAGTCCGACCCCGGGGAGCCAGCCCCAGCATTTT.

This clone was picked up one time. The chain is built from TRBV6-5 and TRBJ2-5; D may be TRBD2 (5 bases). This CDR3 region has 14 residues. V shed 3 bases and J shed 3 bases, with 11 bases lying between them. The V gene's germline CDR1 is MNHEY and CDR2 SVGAGI. Here the CDR3 reads CASSYTDSKETQYF. In DNA, the CDR3 is TGTGCCAGCAGTTATACGGACTCTAAAGAGACCCAGTACTTC.

The J gene is TRBJ2-2, the V gene TRBV5-1; 13 positions match TRBD2. J gave up 5 bases and V 1 base, and 2 bases lay outside the gene matches. The CDR3 is 16 residues long. CDR1 is SGHRS and CDR2 is YFSETQ in the germline V gene. CDR3 in DNA: TGCGCCAGCAGCTTGATGACTAGCGGGGGGACCGGGGAGCTGTTTTTT. This translates into CASSLMTSGGTGELFF.

The DNA for the CDR3 is TGTGCCAGCAGCCCGCGGCGGGACACTGAAGCTTTCTTT. Translated: CASSPRRDTEAFF. This chain joins TRBV2 and TRBJ1-1; D gene uncertain. The V gene's germline CDR1 is SNHLY and CDR2 FYNNEI. Trimming left V 6 bases short and J 3 bases short, with 11 bases between. This CDR3 contains 13 residues.

V usage is TRBV30 and J usage is TRBJ2-3; 14 nucleotides align to TRBD2. Per germline, CDR1 GTSNPN and CDR2 SVGIG (reference sequence). The V and J ends lost 5 bases and 6 bases, in that order; junction bases with no gene match: 4. CDR3 length equals 14 residues. The CDR3 coding sequence is TGTGCCTGGGAGACTAGCGGGGGGGTGGATACGCAGTATTTT. Encoded protein: CAWETSGGVDTQYF.

This chain uses TRBV12-3 or TRBV12-4 with TRBJ2-3, with a weak D call TRBD1 (6 bases). This CDR3 spans 13 amino acids. V gave up 7 bases and J gave up 2 bases, with 10 bases separating them. CDR3 protein: CASKGELTDTQYF. The CDR3 nucleotides are TGTGCCAGCAAGGGGGAACTCACAGATACGCAGTATTTT.